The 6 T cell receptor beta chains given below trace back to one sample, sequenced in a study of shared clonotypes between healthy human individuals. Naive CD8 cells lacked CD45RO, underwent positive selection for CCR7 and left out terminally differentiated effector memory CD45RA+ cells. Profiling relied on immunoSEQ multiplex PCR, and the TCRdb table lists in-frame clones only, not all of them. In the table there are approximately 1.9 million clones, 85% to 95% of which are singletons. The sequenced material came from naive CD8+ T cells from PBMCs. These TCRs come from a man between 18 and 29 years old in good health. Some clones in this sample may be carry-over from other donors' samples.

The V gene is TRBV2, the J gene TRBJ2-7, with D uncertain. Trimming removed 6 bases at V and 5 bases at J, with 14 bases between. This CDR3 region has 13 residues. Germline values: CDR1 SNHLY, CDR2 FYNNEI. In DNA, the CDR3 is TGTGCCAGCAGGCCCGGAATGAAGAACGAGCAGTACTTC. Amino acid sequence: CASRPGMKNEQYF.

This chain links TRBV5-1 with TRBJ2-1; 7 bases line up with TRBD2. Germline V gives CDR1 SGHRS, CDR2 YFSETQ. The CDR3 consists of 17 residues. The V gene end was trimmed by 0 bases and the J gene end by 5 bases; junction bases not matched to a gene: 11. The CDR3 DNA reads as TGCGCCAGCAGCTTGGCCTATCCAGCGGGAATGGACAATGAGCAGTTCTTC. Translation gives CASSLAYPAGMDNEQFF.

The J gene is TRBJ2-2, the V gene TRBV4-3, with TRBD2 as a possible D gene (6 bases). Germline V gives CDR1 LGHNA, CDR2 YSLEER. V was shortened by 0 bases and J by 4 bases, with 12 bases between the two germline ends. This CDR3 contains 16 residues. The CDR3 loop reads CASSQEEGEGTGELFF. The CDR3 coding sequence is TGCGCCAGCAGCCAAGAGGAGGGAGAGGGCACCGGGGAGCTGTTTTTT.

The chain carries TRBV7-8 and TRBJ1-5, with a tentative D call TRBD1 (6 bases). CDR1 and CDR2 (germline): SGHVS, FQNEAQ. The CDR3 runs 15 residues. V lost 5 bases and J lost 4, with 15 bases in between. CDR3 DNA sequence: TGTGCCAGCAGCCTATACAGGGAGGGAAATCAGCCCCAGCATTTT. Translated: CASSLYREGNQPQHF.

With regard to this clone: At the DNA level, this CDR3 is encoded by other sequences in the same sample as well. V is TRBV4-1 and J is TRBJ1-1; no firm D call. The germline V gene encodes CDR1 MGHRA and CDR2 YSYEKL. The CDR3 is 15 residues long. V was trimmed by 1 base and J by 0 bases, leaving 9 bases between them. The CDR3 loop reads CASSQVRTLNTEAFF. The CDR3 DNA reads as TGCGCCAGCAGCCAAGTTCGGACCTTGAACACTGAAGCTTTCTTT.

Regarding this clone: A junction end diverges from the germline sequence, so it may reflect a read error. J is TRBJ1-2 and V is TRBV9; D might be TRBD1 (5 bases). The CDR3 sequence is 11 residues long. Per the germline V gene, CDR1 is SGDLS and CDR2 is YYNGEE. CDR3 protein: CASTDGGERLF. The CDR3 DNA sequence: TGTGCCAGCACCGACGGAGGGGAACGTCTCTTC.